This is a list of T cell receptor beta chains from one sample in a study of early T cells in non-severe SARS-CoV-2 infection. TCRdb re-called the 5' RACE reads through MiXCR, storing one row per CDR3 protein. The sample has around 99,000 distinct CDR3 sequences, more than 9.5% seen once. What was sequenced was whole blood. These receptors were taken from an adult who was a healthcare worker with PCR-confirmed SARS-CoV-2 infection or an uninfected control (not recorded which). Both conserved end residues are part of each CDR3. The order of the fields is clone size, D gene, V gene, J gene, CDR3 protein, CDR3 DNA. D genes are given only for firm matches. Some rows mark clone size as missing; the rest say once, few, many or name a class of expanded clone.

clone_size: many; d_call: -; v_call: TRBV28; j_call: TRBJ2-3; cdr3_aa: CASQTGAINTQYF; cdr3_nt: TGTGCCAGCCAGACGGGGGCCATAAATACGCAGTATTTT
clone_size: -; d_call: TRBD1; v_call: TRBV19; j_call: TRBJ2-3; cdr3_aa: CASSIRGFNTDTQYF; cdr3_nt: TGTGCCAGTAGTATCAGGGGGTTCAACACAGATACGCAGTATTTT
clone_size: -; d_call: TRBD2; v_call: TRBV11-2; j_call: TRBJ2-2; cdr3_aa: CASSLLAGGPGTGELFF; cdr3_nt: TGTGCCAGCAGCTTACTAGCGGGAGGGCCCGGCACCGGGGAGCTGTTTTTT
clone_size: many; d_call: -; v_call: TRBV9; j_call: TRBJ2-7; cdr3_aa: CASSVAEDYYEQYF; cdr3_nt: TGTGCCAGCAGCGTAGCTGAGGACTACTACGAGCAGTACTTC
clone_size: many; d_call: -; v_call: TRBV7-3; j_call: TRBJ2-3; cdr3_aa: CASSAGSTDTQYF; cdr3_nt: TGTGCCAGCAGCGCGGGAAGCACAGATACGCAGTATTTT
clone_size: many; d_call: -; v_call: TRBV7-9; j_call: TRBJ1-2; cdr3_aa: CASSFTGKVYGYTF; cdr3_nt: TGTGCCAGCAGCTTTACGGGAAAGGTCTATGGCTACACCTTC
clone_size: many; d_call: -; v_call: TRBV7-9; j_call: TRBJ2-1; cdr3_aa: CAFTPAHNEQFF; cdr3_nt: TGTGCCTTCACCCCCGCTCACAATGAGCAGTTCTTC
clone_size: -; d_call: -; v_call: TRBV2; j_call: TRBJ2-5; cdr3_aa: CASIVGQRETQYF; cdr3_nt: TGTGCCAGCATCGTGGGTCAACGGGAGACCCAGTACTTC
clone_size: few; d_call: TRBD1; v_call: TRBV20-1; j_call: TRBJ2-7; cdr3_aa: CSARGTGGLSVSYEQYF; cdr3_nt: TGCAGTGCTAGAGGGACAGGGGGTTTATCAGTATCCTACGAGCAGTACTTC
clone_size: many; d_call: TRBD2; v_call: TRBV6-4; j_call: TRBJ2-1; cdr3_aa: CASSQLAGANNEQFF; cdr3_nt: TGTGCCAGCAGTCAACTAGCGGGAGCTAACAATGAGCAGTTCTTC
clone_size: -; d_call: -; v_call: TRBV28; j_call: TRBJ1-3; cdr3_aa: CASSPGQLTSGNTIYF; cdr3_nt: TGTGCCAGCTCCCCAGGACAGCTCACCTCGGGAAACACCATATATTTT
clone_size: -; d_call: -; v_call: TRBV5-1; j_call: TRBJ2-2; cdr3_aa: CASSLMGELFF; cdr3_nt: TGCGCCAGCAGCTTGATGGGGGAGCTGTTTTTT
clone_size: many; d_call: -; v_call: TRBV29-1; j_call: TRBJ2-1; cdr3_aa: CSVVVTYEQFF; cdr3_nt: TGCAGCGTTGTGGTCACCTATGAGCAGTTCTTC
clone_size: -; d_call: -; v_call: TRBV5-5; j_call: TRBJ2-7; cdr3_aa: CASSLFGGSRSYEQYF; cdr3_nt: TGTGCCAGCAGCCTCTTCGGCGGCAGTAGATCCTACGAGCAGTACTTC
clone_size: many; d_call: -; v_call: TRBV18; j_call: TRBJ2-1; cdr3_aa: CASSPTGTNYNEQFF; cdr3_nt: TGTGCCAGCTCTCCTACCGGGACGAACTACAATGAGCAGTTCTTC
clone_size: many; d_call: -; v_call: TRBV9; j_call: TRBJ1-3; cdr3_aa: CASSPRGNTIYF; cdr3_nt: TGTGCCAGCAGCCCCAGGGGAAACACCATATATTTT
clone_size: -; d_call: TRBD1; v_call: TRBV19; j_call: TRBJ1-2; cdr3_aa: CASSPRTGASSNYGYTF; cdr3_nt: TGTGCCAGTAGTCCTCGGACAGGGGCGTCCTCTAACTATGGCTACACCTTC
clone_size: many; d_call: -; v_call: TRBV5-1; j_call: TRBJ2-3; cdr3_aa: CASSLFTPDTQYF; cdr3_nt: TGCGCCAGCAGCTTGTTTACCCCAGATACGCAGTATTTT
clone_size: -; d_call: TRBD2; v_call: TRBV5-1; j_call: TRBJ2-7; cdr3_aa: CASKEGLANYEQYF; cdr3_nt: TGCGCCAGCAAGGAAGGACTAGCGAACTACGAGCAGTACTTC
clone_size: many; d_call: -; v_call: TRBV28; j_call: TRBJ2-7; cdr3_aa: CATLRGMGAYEQYF; cdr3_nt: TGTGCCACCCTAAGGGGGATGGGCGCCTACGAGCAGTACTTC
clone_size: few; d_call: -; v_call: TRBV28; j_call: TRBJ1-1; cdr3_aa: CASKEQLEAFF; cdr3_nt: TGTGCCAGCAAGGAGCAACTTGAAGCTTTCTTT
clone_size: -; d_call: -; v_call: TRBV29-1; j_call: TRBJ2-2; cdr3_aa: CSVEFYGELFF; cdr3_nt: TGCAGCGTTGAGTTTTACGGGGAGCTGTTTTTT
clone_size: many; d_call: -; v_call: TRBV6-6; j_call: TRBJ1-4; cdr3_aa: CASSAMGPPKLFF; cdr3_nt: TGTGCCAGCAGCGCCATGGGACCCCCGAAACTGTTTTTT
clone_size: -; d_call: TRBD1; v_call: TRBV2; j_call: TRBJ1-2; cdr3_aa: CARQGMDYGYTF; cdr3_nt: TGTGCCAGACAGGGGATGGACTATGGCTACACCTTC
clone_size: -; d_call: TRBD1; v_call: TRBV12-3/TRBV12-4; j_call: TRBJ2-1; cdr3_aa: CASSLGGGLTGGSYNEQFF; cdr3_nt: TGTGCCAGCAGTTTAGGCGGGGGCCTGACAGGGGGCTCCTACAATGAGCAGTTCTTC
clone_size: many; d_call: TRBD1; v_call: TRBV7-9; j_call: TRBJ1-2; cdr3_aa: CASSSLPNPGTGEGYTF; cdr3_nt: TGTGCCAGCAGCTCCCTCCCAAACCCCGGGACAGGGGAGGGCTACACCTTC
clone_size: few; d_call: TRBD2; v_call: TRBV10-1; j_call: TRBJ2-7; cdr3_aa: CALPVTRAGEPMPYEQYF; cdr3_nt: TGCGCCCTACCAGTAACTAGGGCGGGAGAGCCCATGCCCTACGAGCAGTACTTC
clone_size: -; d_call: -; v_call: TRBV5-1; j_call: TRBJ2-1; cdr3_aa: CASSLIMGNEQFF; cdr3_nt: TGCGCCAGCAGCTTGATTATGGGCAATGAGCAGTTCTTC
clone_size: many; d_call: TRBD2; v_call: TRBV4-1; j_call: TRBJ2-7; cdr3_aa: CASSQGAGGVSEQYF; cdr3_nt: TGCGCCAGCAGCCAAGGCGCGGGGGGAGTATCCGAGCAGTACTTC
clone_size: -; d_call: -; v_call: TRBV29-1; j_call: TRBJ1-3; cdr3_aa: CSVALTGNTIYF; cdr3_nt: TGCAGCGTTGCTCTTACCGGAAACACCATATATTTT
clone_size: few; d_call: -; v_call: TRBV18; j_call: TRBJ2-1; cdr3_aa: CASSFPGSLAVNEQFF; cdr3_nt: TGTGCCAGCTCATTTCCAGGTTCCCTGGCGGTCAATGAGCAGTTCTTC
clone_size: few; d_call: -; v_call: TRBV6-1; j_call: TRBJ1-5; cdr3_aa: CASSLQGSNQPQHF; cdr3_nt: TGTGCCAGCAGCCTTCAGGGTAGCAATCAGCCCCAGCATTTT
clone_size: few; d_call: -; v_call: TRBV20-1; j_call: TRBJ1-3; cdr3_aa: CSARDALRELSGNTIYF; cdr3_nt: TGCAGTGCTAGAGATGCCCTAAGGGAACTCTCTGGAAACACCATATATTTT
clone_size: -; d_call: TRBD1; v_call: TRBV29-1; j_call: TRBJ1-2; cdr3_aa: CSVTGGDGYTF; cdr3_nt: TGCAGCGTGACAGGGGGGGACGGCTACACCTTC
clone_size: -; d_call: -; v_call: TRBV4-1; j_call: TRBJ1-2; cdr3_aa: CASSPQTTVNYGYTF; cdr3_nt: TGCGCCAGCAGCCCCCAAACGACAGTTAACTATGGCTACACCTTC
clone_size: -; d_call: TRBD2; v_call: TRBV6-6; j_call: TRBJ2-7; cdr3_aa: CASTRTSGTYEQYF; cdr3_nt: TGTGCCAGCACCCGGACTAGCGGTACCTACGAGCAGTACTTC
clone_size: -; d_call: -; v_call: TRBV18; j_call: TRBJ1-1; cdr3_aa: CASSPPLQLNTEAFF; cdr3_nt: TGTGCCAGCTCACCACCGCTACAGCTGAACACTGAAGCTTTCTTT
clone_size: many; d_call: -; v_call: TRBV10-3; j_call: TRBJ1-1; cdr3_aa: CAIGVTEKNTEAFF; cdr3_nt: TGTGCCATCGGCGTAACTGAGAAGAACACTGAAGCTTTCTTT
clone_size: many; d_call: -; v_call: TRBV11-2; j_call: TRBJ2-5; cdr3_aa: CASSFPGTQETQYF; cdr3_nt: TGTGCCAGCAGCTTTCCCGGGACCCAAGAGACCCAGTACTTC
clone_size: -; d_call: -; v_call: TRBV9; j_call: TRBJ2-7; cdr3_aa: CASSVRSDNYEQYF; cdr3_nt: TGTGCCAGCAGCGTCCGATCGGACAACTACGAGCAGTACTTC
clone_size: -; d_call: TRBD1; v_call: TRBV29-1; j_call: TRBJ1-2; cdr3_aa: CSATHRGWGYTF; cdr3_nt: TGCAGCGCCACACACAGGGGTTGGGGCTACACCTTC
clone_size: few; d_call: -; v_call: TRBV20-1; j_call: TRBJ2-5; cdr3_aa: CSARRSQETQYF; cdr3_nt: TGCAGTGCTAGGAGATCCCAAGAGACCCAGTACTTC